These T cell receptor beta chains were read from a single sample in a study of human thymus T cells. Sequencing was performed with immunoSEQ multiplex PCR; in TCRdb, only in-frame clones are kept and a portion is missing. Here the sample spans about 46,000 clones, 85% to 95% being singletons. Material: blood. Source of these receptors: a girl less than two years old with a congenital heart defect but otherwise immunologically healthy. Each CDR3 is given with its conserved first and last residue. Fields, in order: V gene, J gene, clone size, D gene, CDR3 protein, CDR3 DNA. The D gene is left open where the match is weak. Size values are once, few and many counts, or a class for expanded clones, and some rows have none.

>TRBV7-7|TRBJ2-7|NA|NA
CASSLTPDSYEQYF
TGTGCCAGCAGCTTAACTCCGGATTCCTACGAGCAGTACTTC
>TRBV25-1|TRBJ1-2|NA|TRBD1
CASSATTRQGGNYGYTF
TGTGCCAGCAGTGCGACCACGCGGCAGGGGGGAAACTATGGCTACACCTTC
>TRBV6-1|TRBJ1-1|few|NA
CASSEARGTEAFF
TGTGCCAGCAGTGAAGCGCGGGGAACTGAAGCTTTCTTT
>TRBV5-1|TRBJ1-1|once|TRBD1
CASSLDPILGQFSTEAFF
TGCGCCAGCAGCTTGGACCCTATCCTGGGACAGTTTTCCACTGAAGCTTTCTTT
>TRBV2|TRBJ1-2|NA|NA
CASSIPRGTGYGYTF
TGTGCCAGCAGTATACCCAGGGGTACCGGCTATGGCTACACCTTC
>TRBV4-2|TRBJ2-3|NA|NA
CASSQSGYTDTQYF
TGTGCCAGCAGCCAGAGTGGATACACAGATACGCAGTATTTT
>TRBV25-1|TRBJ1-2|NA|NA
CASRSWQAYGYTF
TGTGCCAGCCGTTCTTGGCAGGCCTATGGCTACACCTTC
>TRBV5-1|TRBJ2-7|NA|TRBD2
CASSLSGSLVEQYF
TGCGCCAGCAGCCTTAGCGGGAGCTTAGTCGAGCAGTACTTC
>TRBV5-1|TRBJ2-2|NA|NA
CASSPGTSTGELFF
TGCGCCAGCAGCCCCGGGACCTCCACCGGGGAGCTGTTTTTT
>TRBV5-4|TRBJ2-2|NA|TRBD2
CASSRGLAGGNTGELFF
TGTGCCAGCAGCCGTGGACTAGCGGGGGGAAACACCGGGGAGCTGTTTTTT
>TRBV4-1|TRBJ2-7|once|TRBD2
CASSQDESTSGSKYF
TGCGCCAGCAGCCAAGATGAGTCTACTAGCGGGAGTAAGTACTTC
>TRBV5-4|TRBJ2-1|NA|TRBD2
CASGFGLAVINEQFF
TGTGCCAGCGGATTCGGACTAGCAGTCATCAATGAGCAGTTCTTC
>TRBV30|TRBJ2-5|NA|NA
CAWSEQGFDGETQYF
TGTGCCTGGAGTGAACAGGGCTTCGATGGGGAGACCCAGTACTTC
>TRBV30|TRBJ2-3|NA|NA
CAWTPDDGDTQYF
TGTGCCTGGACCCCCGATGACGGGGATACGCAGTATTTT
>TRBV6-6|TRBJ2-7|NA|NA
CASSTSRGNEQYF
TGTGCCAGCAGCACTAGCAGAGGGAACGAGCAGTACTTC
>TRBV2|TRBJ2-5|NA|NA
CASSSGLTLETQYF
TGTGCCAGCAGCTCTGGACTGACCTTGGAGACCCAGTACTTC
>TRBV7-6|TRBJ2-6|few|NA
CASSLAHPGTANSGANVLTF
TGTGCCAGCAGCTTAGCCCATCCCGGGACTGCAAACTCTGGGGCCAACGTCCTGACTTTC
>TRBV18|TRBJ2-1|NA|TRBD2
CASSLLAGVYNEQFF
TGTGCCAGCTCTCTCCTAGCGGGGGTCTACAATGAGCAGTTCTTC
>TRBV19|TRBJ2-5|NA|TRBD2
CASSMGAGAGETQYF
TGTGCCAGTAGTATGGGAGCGGGAGCTGGGGAGACCCAGTACTTC
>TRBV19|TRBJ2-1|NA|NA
CASSKTGIDEQFF
TGTGCCAGTAGTAAGACAGGAATCGATGAGCAGTTCTTC
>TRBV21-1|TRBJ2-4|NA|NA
CASSKVVAKNIQYF
TGTGCCAGCAGCAAAGTAGTAGCCAAAAACATTCAGTACTTC
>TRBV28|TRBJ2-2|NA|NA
CASSLPTGELFF
TGTGCCAGCAGTTTACCCACCGGGGAGCTGTTTTTT
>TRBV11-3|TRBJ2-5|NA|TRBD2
CASSFGRAKGETQYF
TGTGCCAGCAGCTTTGGGAGGGCGAAGGGAGAGACCCAGTACTTC
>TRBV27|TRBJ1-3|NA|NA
CASSLFGNTIYF
TGTGCCAGCAGTTTATTTGGCAACACCATATATTTT
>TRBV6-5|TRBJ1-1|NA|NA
CASSYSPGTFPQAFF
TGTGCCAGCAGTTACTCACCCGGGACATTCCCCCAAGCTTTCTTT
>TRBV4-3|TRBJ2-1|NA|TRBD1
CASSQVWTGGSYNEQFF
TGCGCCAGCAGCCAAGTCTGGACAGGGGGCTCCTACAATGAGCAGTTCTTC
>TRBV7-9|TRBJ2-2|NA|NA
CASSLARQNTGELFF
TGTGCCAGCAGCTTAGCCAGACAGAACACCGGGGAGCTGTTTTTT
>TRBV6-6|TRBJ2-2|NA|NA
CASRSGVRELFF
TGTGCCAGCAGATCGGGAGTAAGGGAGCTGTTTTTT